The 15 T cell receptor beta chains given below trace back to one sample, sequenced in a study of blood T cell repertoires in COVID-19. Method: immunoSEQ multiplex PCR; TCRdb's copy keeps in-frame clones and lacks some. Of 160,000 or so clones in the sample, about 80% are singletons; the top ten hold about 3.4%. Sequencing was carried out using PBMCs or T cells enriched from blood (not recorded which). The receptors here all came from a woman aged 60-75 years who had recovered from COVID-19.

This chain connects TRBV6-5 to TRBJ1-6; TRBD1 aligns across 8 bases. CDR3 length: 14 amino acids. The J segment lost 10 bases and the V segment lost 3 bases, leaving 5 bases of the junction unmatched. Germline V CDR1 and CDR2: MNHEY, SVGAGI. DNA of the CDR3: TGTGCCAGCAGTTATGGACAGGGCGGATCACCCCTCCACTTT. Translation: CASSYGQGGSPLHF.

The chain links TRBV15 to TRBJ1-1, with a tentative D call TRBD1 (6 bases). Trimming shortened V by 1 base and J by 8 bases, and 11 bases separated the two germline ends. Germline values: CDR1 LNHNV, CDR2 YYDKDF (reference sequence). The CDR3 loop spans 13 amino acids. CDR3 DNA sequence: TGTGCCACCAGCAGAGGGGGAGACAGGGAAGCTTTCTTT. It is translated as CATSRGGDREAFF.

V usage is TRBV11-2 and J usage is TRBJ2-7; D may be TRBD1 (5 bases). Trimming removed 1 base from V and 2 bases from J, with 12 bases in between. Germline V CDR1 and CDR2: SGHAT, FQNNGV. The CDR3 runs 15 residues. The CDR3 DNA follows: TGTGCCAGCAGCTTAGTATACGACAGCACCTACGAGCAGTACTTC. Its protein product is CASSLVYDSTYEQYF. The complete variable domain, with remaining parts taken from reference TRBV11-2 and TRBJ2-7, reads EAGVAQSPRYKIIEKRQSVAFWCNPISGHATLYWYQQILGQGPKLLIQFQNNGVVDDSQLPKDRFSAERLKGVDSTLKIQPAKLEDSAVYLCASSLVYDSTYEQYFGPGTRLTVT.

The chain carries TRBV9 and TRBJ2-3; 11 bases agree with TRBD2. The germline V gene has CDR1 SGDLS and CDR2 YYNGEE. Unmatched junction bases numbered 8, after V lost 2 bases and J lost 0 bases. The CDR3 has 18 residues. CDR3 in amino acids: CASSVALAGDPSTDTQYF. CDR3 coding DNA: TGTGCCAGCAGCGTTGCACTAGCGGGGGATCCGAGCACAGATACGCAGTATTTT.

The V gene is TRBV6-5, the J gene TRBJ2-5; the D is unclear. V lost 4 bases and J lost 7, with 19 bases in between. Germline CDR1 and CDR2: MNHEY and SVGAGI. The CDR3 extends over 15 amino acids. The CDR3 nucleotides are TGTGCCAGCAGTTCGACGCAACTCCCTCCGGGGACCCAGTACTTC. The encoded protein is CASSSTQLPPGTQYF.

This chain uses TRBV30 with TRBJ2-4; no reliable D call. The CDR3 sequence is 13 residues long. The V and J ends lost 2 bases and 6 bases respectively, with 11 bases between them. CDR1 and CDR2 (germline): GTSNPN, SVGIG (reference sequence). CDR3 sequence reads: CAWSRRLLNIQYF. CDR3 nucleotides: TGTGCCTGGAGTCGTAGACTTTTAAACATTCAGTACTTC.

The chain is built from TRBV5-4 and TRBJ1-2, with 7 bases identical to TRBD1. The V gene end was trimmed by 0 bases and the J gene end by 4 bases; junction bases not matched to a gene: 9. CDR1 and CDR2 (germline): SGHNT, YYREEE (reference sequence). This CDR3 is 16 amino acids long. The CDR3 loop is CASSLGLTRDSYGYTF. In DNA, the CDR3 is TGTGCCAGCAGCTTGGGTCTCACTAGGGACAGCTATGGCTACACCTTC.

The gene calls are TRBV7-9 and TRBJ1-6; D ambiguous. This CDR3 is built from 16 residues. Deletions cut 1 base from V and 0 bases from J, with 7 bases between. The germline CDR1 and CDR2 sequences are SEHNR and FQNEAQ (reference sequence). In nucleotides, the CDR3 is TGTGCCAGCAGCTTAGATCCGAGCTCCTATAATTCACCCCTCCACTTT. Protein product: CASSLDPSSYNSPLHF.

On this clone: Other nucleotide sequences in the sample specify the same CDR3. This chain connects TRBV18 to TRBJ1-5; TRBD1 matches at 9 bases. V lost 3 bases and J lost 1; bases outside the gene matches: 1. Germline-derived CDR1 and CDR2 are KGHSH and LQKENI. This CDR3 region has 15 residues. The CDR3 sequence is CASSPGTGSNQPQHF. The CDR3 DNA reads as TGTGCCAGCTCACCCGGGACAGGGAGCAATCAGCCCCAGCATTTT.

J is TRBJ1-2 and V is TRBV10-2, with 8 positions matching TRBD1. The CDR3 has 15 residues. The V gene end was trimmed by 7 bases and the J gene end by 1 base; junction bases not matched to a gene: 8. Per germline, CDR1 WSHSY and CDR2 SAAADI. CDR3 in amino acids: CASTPNRGNNYGYTF. DNA for the CDR3: TGCGCCAGCACCCCTAACAGGGGGAATAACTATGGCTACACCTTC.

In nucleotides, the CDR3 is TGTGCCAGCTCACCAGTGGCAGGGACTACTGAAGCTTTCTTT. Translated, it gives CASSPVAGTTEAFF. The chain links TRBV18 to TRBJ1-1; D possibly corresponds to TRBD1 (5 bases). Germline assignment: CDR1 KGHSH and CDR2 LQKENI. Trimming removed 2 bases at V and 5 bases at J, with 12 bases between. The CDR3 totals 14 residues.

The chain is built from TRBV11-2 and TRBJ2-7; 10 bases fit TRBD1. Germline V gene sequence: CDR1 SGHAT, CDR2 FQNNGV. The CDR3 is 15 residues long. Trimming cost V 5 bases and J 2 bases; bases outside gene matches: 6. This CDR3 is CASSNHGTGAYEQYF. The CDR3 coding sequence is TGTGCCAGCAGCAACCACGGGACAGGGGCCTACGAGCAGTACTTC.

V is TRBV7-2 and J is TRBJ2-2; D unclear. CDR3 length: 15 residues. Germline values: CDR1 SGHTA, CDR2 FQGNSA. Trimming took off 0 bases at V and 1 base at J, with 6 bases between the two ends. CDR3 amino acids: CASSLAAQNTGELFF. CDR3 nucleotides: TGTGCCAGCAGCTTAGCCGCACAGAACACCGGGGAGCTGTTTTTT.

This clone was detected only once. The chain recombines TRBV4-1 with TRBJ2-2; D uncertain. The CDR3 length is 17 residues. Germline V gives CDR1 MGHRA, CDR2 YSYEKL. Trimming removed 0 bases from V and 3 bases from J, with 14 bases in between. CDR3 coding DNA: TGCGCCAGCAGCCAAGAAGCTGTGTACGCGGACACCGGGGAGCTGTTTTTT. Its protein product is CASSQEAVYADTGELFF.

The chain employs TRBV12-3 or TRBV12-4 and TRBJ1-1; D remains unclear. The V gene lost 6 bases and the J gene lost 5 bases, with 10 bases spanning the gap. The CDR3 loop spans 12 amino acids. The CDR3 reads CASREGYTEAFF. Here the CDR3 DNA reads TGTGCCAGCAGGGAGGGTTATACTGAAGCTTTCTTT.